This T cell receptor beta chain was observed in a study of blood T cell repertoires in COVID-19 (dated by TCRdb to between 2020 and 2021). Study-level background: Collaborator samples came from the United States, Italy and Spain and covered acute and convalescent phases of COVID-19. The repertoires were released in a freely available public database meant as a resource for research on the immune response to SARS-CoV-2. The sample metadata nearly always contained a de-identified subject ID, COVID-19 status, age in years and sex. The prospective study material was composed of cDNA or gDNA derived from T cells, B-cell-depleted T cells, or PBMCs. Samples were obtained from the ongoing ImmuneRACE study (first 160 participants) and from 1,200 or so subjects provided by 6 global collaborators. Deeply sampled blood TCRbeta repertoires from subjects exposed to, actively infected with, or recovered from COVID-19 were included in the dataset. Where available, HLA class I and class II types were obtained from metadata supplied by the sample provider rather than from assay-based typing.

General study outcomes and caveats: How much clinical and demographic metadata was included differed by source and by participant, and the metadata was provided uncurated.

From the cysteine up to the phenylalanine, the CDR3 has a length of 14 residues. Only the CDR3 portion is preserved as DNA: 42 bases, with reading frame beginning at the first base. CDR1 and CDR2 (LGHNA, YSLEER) derive from the germline V gene. V is cut by 1 base and J by 5 bases, and the space between the germline ends is 11 bases. In the prospective study, participants were about 18 to 90 years old, resided in about two dozen geographic areas of the United States, and were enrolled through a virtual design. Cohort assignment in the prospective study relied on participant-reported clinical history from a screening survey and a study questionnaire. Recovered participants in ImmuneRACE Cohort 3 were defined as having two consecutive negative NP/OP PCR tests, clearance from a healthcare professional, or resolution of symptoms. In the prospective study, mobile phlebotomists collected whole blood, serum and a nasopharyngeal or oropharyngeal swab from each participant. Prospective study participants could optionally give additional blood draws and questionnaires over an approximately two-month period. Before DNA extraction, prospective study blood samples were shipped either frozen or at room temperature.

TCRbeta CDR3 regions were amplified from genomic DNA by means of the immunoSEQ Assay, a bias-controlled multiplex PCR. The paper's data handling went like this. The number of nucleated cells in each sample was estimated from the amplification of reference gene primers within the assay. To quantify the absolute abundance of each unique TCRbeta CDR3 rearrangement, sequence reads were collapsed and filtered. Productive Simpson clonality was computed per sample as the square root of Simpson's diversity index over productive rearrangements. In TCRdb, the immuneACCESS table is reduced to in-frame sequences with V and J assigned. These tables do not hold every clone; where another copy was compared, an unresolved V gene accounts for under half, and the others remain unexplained. Clone size and the V and J calls come from that table; the DNA yielded D and trimming. The sample has a few hundred thousand clones on record, approximately 91% of them singletons. Of the sample, around a tenth falls within the top ten clones.

Turning to this clone: Its specific antigen is unknown. It has no much larger one-base neighbor in the sample; base qualities were not kept.

Source material: PBMCs or T cells enriched from blood (not recorded which). The TCR sequence derives from a woman between 40 and 50 years old who had recovered from COVID-19. Recombination linked TRBV4-3 to TRBJ1-1; the D gene is perhaps TRBD1, from 5 matching bases. The CDR3 is CASSQVKGLTEAFF. In nucleotide form, the sequence is TGCGCCAGCAGCCAAGTGAAGGGGCTGACTGAAGCTTTCTTT.